The text below deals with one T cell receptor (beta chain). Its matching antigen is unknown. The source of the sample is a study of cytomegalovirus exposure and HLA in healthy donors. About the research overall: Counted in an early data release were 65 million to 100 million unique TCRs from HLA-typed donors. Of all 400 or so donors who were genotyped, roughly 83% belonged to the Caucasian-associated ancestry cluster.

PCR amplification relied on 60 Vbeta primers (plus 13 Jbeta primers). TCRdb keeps only in-frame clones here, not all; method: immunoSEQ multiplex PCR. The sample table includes over 100,000 clones. General observations from the study: Differences between HLA loci emerged in a later analysis of TCR association rates, with DRB1 most and HLA-C fewest.

This CDR3 is built from 12 residues. The germline CDR1 and CDR2 sequences are SGDLS and YYNGEE. Trimming stripped 2 bases from V and 10 bases from J, with 10 bases between. This sequence originates from a middle-aged man in good health and CMV-seropositive. The source material was PBMCs. The chain is built from TRBV9 and TRBJ2-1, with a weak D call TRBD1 (5 bases). CDR3 DNA sequence: TGTGCCAGCAGCGTGACAGATACCGAGCAGTTCTTC. Residues: CASSVTDTEQFF.